These 31 T cell receptor beta chains came from one sample sequenced in a study of regulatory T cells in long-lasting Graves disease. For TCR beta, libraries came from iRepertoire HTBI primers and Arm-PCR of CDR3 regions. One entry per CDR3 protein results from TCRdb running MiXCR on the multiplex PCR reads. The sample carries about 430,000 distinct CDR3 sequences, 15% recorded once. Time point: newly diagnosed GD, antithyroid drugs for less than 3 months. PBMCs provided the RNA from which the TCR library was made. The same sample was also used in a study of T cells in Graves' hyperthyroidism and ophthalmopathy.

Sequencing used peripheral blood mononuclear cells (PBMCs), obtained at new diagnosis, from a patient treated with antithyroid drugs. The receptors originated from a woman in her thirties or forties with Graves disease.

This clonotype was seen a handful of times. CDR3 amino acids: CASSPPGLAGGTDTQYF. The CDR3, as DNA: TGTGCCAGCAGCCCCCCCGGGCTAGCGGGAGGCACAGATACGCAGTATTTT. The rearrangement links TRBV4-2 to TRBJ2-3, with 10 bases that match TRBD2. The CDR3 runs 17 residues. V shed 4 bases and J 1 base; nucleotides not matched to a gene: 8. Germline V gives CDR1 LGHNA, CDR2 YNFKEQ.

This clonotype was detected many times. The V and J genes are TRBV7-9 and TRBJ2-7; D unclear. Germline V gives CDR1 SEHNR, CDR2 FQNEAQ (reference sequence). The CDR3 spans 13 residues. Between the trimmed V and J ends, which lost 0 bases and 4 bases, there was a span of 7 bases. The CDR3 DNA is TGTGCCAGCAGCTTAGCAGCAGGATACGAGCAGTACTTC. Translated: CASSLAAGYEQYF.

This clonotype was counted many times. The genes are TRBV13 and TRBJ2-7, with 10 bases lining up with TRBD2. Germline V gene sequence: CDR1 PRHDT, CDR2 FYEKMQ (reference sequence). With 0 bases clipped from V and 6 bases from J, the junction kept 5 bases outside the gene matches. The CDR3 runs 15 residues. As DNA, the CDR3 is TGTGCCAGCAGCTTAGGCCTAGCGGGAGTAGGCGAGCAGTACTTC. It is translated as CASSLGLAGVGEQYF.

Ten or more counts support this clonotype. V and J are TRBV27 and TRBJ2-5; 12 bases map to TRBD1. CDR3 size: 16 residues. Trimming at V came to 5 bases and at J to 7 bases, leaving 11 bases not matched to a gene. Per the germline V gene, CDR1 is MNHEY and CDR2 is SMNVEV (reference sequence). The DNA for the CDR3 is TGTGCCAGCAGTACAACTGGGACAGGGGGCGCAGGGACCCAGTACTTC. As protein: CASSTTGTGGAGTQYF.

This clonotype was detected a few times. The rearrangement links TRBV19 to TRBJ2-1; D is uncertain. Per the germline V gene, CDR1 is LNHDA and CDR2 is SQIVND (reference sequence). V gave up 7 bases and J gave up 5 bases, with 6 bases separating them. CDR3 length: 11 amino acids. The CDR3 here is CASNKHNEQFF. DNA for the CDR3: TGTGCCAGTAATAAGCACAATGAGCAGTTCTTC.

This clonotype was detected a few times. The rearrangement uses TRBV11-1 and TRBJ2-3; D might be TRBD2 (6 bases). The V end lost 0 bases, the J end lost 5 bases, and 12 bases lay between the germline ends. The CDR3 has 15 amino acids. Germline V CDR1 and CDR2: SGHAT, FQDESV (reference sequence). The DNA of the CDR3 is TGTGCCAGCAGCTTAGCGGGAGGAAGGGGAGATACGCAGTATTTT. This encodes CASSLAGGRGDTQYF.

This clonotype was seen at least ten times. The rearrangement joins TRBV24-1 to TRBJ1-2, with D hard to call. CDR3 length: 12 residues. Germline V CDR1 and CDR2: KGHDR, SFDVKD. Trimming stripped 0 bases from V and 2 bases from J, with 0 bases between. CDR3 loop: CATSDLNYGYTF. CDR3 coding DNA: TGTGCCACCAGTGATTTGAACTATGGCTACACCTTC.

This clonotype was seen only a few times. The V and J genes are TRBV4-1 and TRBJ1-5; D is undetermined. V lost 4 bases to trimming and J lost 2 bases, with 9 bases between them. The CDR3 loop spans 14 amino acids. Germline CDR1 and CDR2: MGHRA and YSYEKL. The CDR3 loop is CASSLPGGNQPQHF. The CDR3 region has the DNA TGCGCCAGCAGCCTCCCCGGGGGCAATCAGCCCCAGCATTTT.

At least ten counts were recorded for this clonotype. V and J are TRBV11-3 and TRBJ1-2; D gene ambiguous. The V end lost 5 bases, the J end lost 4 bases, and 17 bases lay between the germline ends. The germline CDR1 and CDR2 sequences are SGHNT and YENEEA. CDR3 length equals 15 residues. CDR3 DNA sequence: TGTGCCAGCAGCCCCGAGGTCAACGGGCCCTATGGCTACACCTTC. Amino acids: CASSPEVNGPYGYTF.

The rearrangement links TRBV5-8 to TRBJ2-5; D may be TRBD2 (6 bases). Trimming stripped 1 base from V and 0 bases from J, with 10 bases between. Per germline, CDR1 SGHTS and CDR2 YDEGEE. There are 15 residues in the CDR3. The CDR3 DNA sequence: TGTGCCAGCAGCTTGCCGGGAGCCTACCAAGAGACCCAGTACTTC. Its protein product is CASSLPGAYQETQYF.

This clonotype occurred many times. CDR3 bases: TGTGCCAGCACCTCCCCCGGGCAGCCCCAGCATTTT. Translating gives CASTSPGQPQHF. V is TRBV6-1 and J is TRBJ1-5; D not resolved. Trimming left V 7 bases short and J 7 bases short, with 11 bases between. The CDR3 sequence is 12 residues long. Germline lookup yields CDR1 MNHNS and CDR2 SASEGT.

This clonotype was counted many times. This chain connects TRBV30 to TRBJ2-7; 12 nucleotides match TRBD2. Germline V lookup: CDR1 GTSNPN, CDR2 SVGIG (reference sequence). The CDR3 contains 13 residues. J gave up 0 bases and V 8 bases, and 2 bases lay outside the gene matches. The CDR3 region is CAATSGSSYEQYF. The CDR3 nucleotides are TGTGCCGCGACTAGCGGGAGCTCCTACGAGCAGTACTTC.

This clonotype appeared many times. The genes are TRBV2 and TRBJ2-3; D gene unclear. Per germline, CDR1 SNHLY and CDR2 FYNNEI. This CDR3 is 15 amino acids long. The V end lost 6 bases, the J end lost 4 bases, and 17 bases lay between the germline ends. CDR3 region: CASRARAQTPDTQYF. The CDR3 coding sequence is TGTGCCAGCAGGGCCCGGGCCCAGACCCCAGATACGCAGTATTTT. Full variable domain (missing parts from reference TRBV2 and TRBJ2-3): EPEVTQTPSHQVTQMGQEVILRCVPISNHLYFYWYRQILGQKVEFLVSFYNNEISEKSEIFDDQFSVERPDGSNFTLKIRSTKLEDSAMYFCASRARAQTPDTQYFGPGTRLTVL.

There are a few counts of this clonotype. CDR3 DNA: TGTGCCAGCAGCCAACCCACCGGGGGGAGGGTTCGGGGGGGCAATCAGCCCCAGCATTTT. Its translation: CASSQPTGGRVRGGNQPQHF. The chain has TRBV2 and TRBJ1-5; weak D call: TRBD1 (5 bases). The V gene lost 6 bases and the J gene lost 2 bases, with 29 bases spanning the gap. Germline assignment: CDR1 SNHLY and CDR2 FYNNEI. This CDR3 has 20 amino acids.

This chain connects TRBV9 to TRBJ2-3, with 11 bases fitting TRBD2. The CDR3 is 14 amino acids. Germline-derived CDR1 and CDR2 are SGDLS and YYNGEE. After removal of 0 bases from V and 6 bases from J, the junction contained 0 bases not matched to a gene. The CDR3 nucleotides read TGTGCCAGCAGCGTAGCTAGCGGGGGGGATACGCAGTATTTT. Translating it yields CASSVASGGDTQYF. Full variable domain (missing parts from reference TRBV9 and TRBJ2-3): DSGVTQTPKHLITATGQRVTLRCSPRSGDLSVYWYQQSLDQGLQFLIQYYNGEERAKGNILERFSAQQFPDLHSELNLSSLELGDSALYFCASSVASGGDTQYFGPGTRLTVL.

Many counts were recorded for this clonotype. V and J are TRBV20-1 and TRBJ1-1; D gene uncertain. Per the germline V gene, CDR1 is DFQATT and CDR2 is SNEGSKA (reference sequence). The CDR3 runs 16 residues. V shed 0 bases and J shed 3 bases, with 17 bases lying between them. CDR3 in amino acids: CSARDRRKGRDTEAFF. The CDR3, as DNA: TGCAGTGCTAGAGATAGACGGAAGGGTAGGGACACTGAAGCTTTCTTT.

This chain connects TRBV2 to TRBJ2-7, with TRBD2 matching 8 bases. V lost 6 bases, J lost 4 bases, and 11 bases stayed unmatched. Germline V CDR1 and CDR2: SNHLY, FYNNEI. The CDR3 runs to 15 residues. CDR3 DNA: TGTGCCAGCAGCAGGGCCGCGGGAGGCCCTTACGAGCAGTACTTC. Its protein product is CASSRAAGGPYEQYF.

The sample holds many counts of this clonotype. The chain joins TRBV6-1 to TRBJ2-7; TRBD1 agrees at 8 bases. Losses at the gene ends were 3 bases for V and 4 bases for J; bases not matched to a gene: 8. The CDR3 length is 15 residues. Germline values: CDR1 MNHNS, CDR2 SASEGT. CDR3 sequence (DNA): TGTGCCAGCAGTGACTCCTGGGACAGGACATACGAGCAGTACTTC. Protein sequence: CASSDSWDRTYEQYF.

This clonotype occurred many times. The DNA of the CDR3 is TGTGCCAGCAGTTATGACCCGGGGGGTGGGTCCAACACTGAAGCTTTCTTT. Residues: CASSYDPGGGSNTEAFF. This sequence joins TRBV27 and TRBJ1-1, with TRBD1 as a possible D gene (5 bases). V dropped 4 bases and J dropped 2 bases, with 20 bases sitting between them. From germline, CDR1 is MNHEY and CDR2 SMNVEV (reference sequence). This CDR3 is 17 amino acids long.

The CDR3 sequence is CATSDEKGAEDGYTF. CDR3 DNA sequence: TGTGCCACCAGTGATGAGAAGGGGGCGGAAGATGGCTACACCTTC. The chain uses TRBV24-1 and TRBJ1-2; 7 bases fit TRBD1. The V gene's germline CDR1 is KGHDR and CDR2 SFDVKD. CDR3 length: 15 amino acids. V dropped 3 bases and J dropped 6; count of bases not matched to a gene: 9.

Only one count was recorded for this clonotype. With a much larger clone just one base away, this may be a read error. V and J are TRBV18 and TRBJ2-5, with D hard to call. The germline V gene encodes CDR1 KGHSH and CDR2 LQKENI. The CDR3 runs to 13 residues. The CDR3 spells CASSPRLQKTQYF. CDR3 nucleotides: TGTGCCAGCTCACCAAGACTCCAAAAGACCCAGTACTTC.

This clonotype was observed many times. The gene calls are TRBV20-1 and TRBJ2-5, with 7 bases fitting TRBD1. In germline, CDR1 is DFQATT, CDR2 SNEGSKA (reference sequence). Trimming at V came to 6 bases and at J to 5 bases, leaving 9 bases not matched to a gene. The CDR3 loop spans 13 amino acids. The CDR3 nucleotides are TGCAGTGCCGCGACAGGGCGGCGGGAGACCCAGTACTTC. This codes for CSAATGRRETQYF.

This clonotype was observed at least ten times. The rearrangement uses TRBV10-3 and TRBJ2-7, with D perhaps matching TRBD2 (6 bases). V shed 4 bases and J shed 5 bases, with 27 bases lying between them. The CDR3 runs 18 residues. Germline-derived CDR1 and CDR2 are ENHRY and SYGVKD. The CDR3 loop is CAISVRRDLGSGPDEQYF. In DNA form, the CDR3 reads TGTGCCATCAGTGTCCGGCGGGACCTGGGTTCGGGACCCGACGAGCAGTACTTC.

This clonotype has a count of ten or more. This CDR3 reads CASTHREIYGYTF. In DNA, the CDR3 is TGTGCCAGCACCCACAGGGAGATCTATGGCTACACCTTC. J is TRBJ1-2 and V is TRBV12-3 or TRBV12-4; a possible D gene is TRBD1 (6 bases). CDR3 length: 13 residues. Trimming cost V 7 bases and J 4 bases, with 13 bases left between them.

There are many counts of this clonotype. The CDR3 loop is CASTASTGLTYEQYF. CDR3 nucleotides: TGTGCCAGCACCGCATCGACGGGGTTAACCTACGAGCAGTACTTC. This rearrangement joins TRBV11-3 to TRBJ2-7; possible D gene TRBD2, 5 bases. CDR1 SGHNT and CDR2 YENEEA come from the germline V gene. V gave up 7 bases and J gave up 2 bases, with 18 bases separating them. This CDR3 spans 15 amino acids.

This clonotype was observed at least ten times. The CDR3 loop reads CASSFWGTDSGNTIYF. In DNA form, the CDR3 reads TGTGCCAGCAGCTTCTGGGGGACAGACTCTGGAAACACCATATATTTT. The chain links TRBV11-2 to TRBJ1-3; 7 nucleotides match TRBD1. The CDR3 is 16 residues long. Germline CDR1 SGHAT, CDR2 FQNNGV. V was clipped by 3 bases and J by 0 bases; unmatched bases: 5.

This sequence joins TRBV6-1 and TRBJ1-5; D gene uncertain. The CDR3 has 17 amino acids. With 8 bases removed from V and 0 bases from J, the gap between germline ends came to 20 bases. CDR1 is MNHNS and CDR2 is SASEGT in the germline V gene. In DNA, the CDR3 is TGTGCCAGCGGGGATCAACCGGGAATGGGTAGCAATCAGCCCCAGCATTTT. Translating gives CASGDQPGMGSNQPQHF.

The chain employs TRBV28 and TRBJ2-7, with TRBD2 matching 8 bases. Germline V CDR1 and CDR2: MDHEN, SYDVKM. Trimming at V came to 4 bases and at J to 0 bases, leaving 2 bases not matched to a gene. The CDR3 loop spans 14 amino acids. CDR3 bases: TGTGCCAGCAGTTCTAGCGGGCACTCCTACGAGCAGTACTTC. It yields the protein CASSSSGHSYEQYF.

This clonotype was counted a few times. This likely stems from a read error, as it lies one base from a far larger clone. J is TRBJ2-1 and V is TRBV2, with a weak D call TRBD2 (6 bases). Germline CDR1 reads SNHLY; CDR2 reads FYNNEI. This CDR3 has 16 amino acids. Trimming took 6 bases from V and 13 from J, leaving 28 bases between them. CDR3 sequence (DNA): TGTGCCAGCAGCGGAGGGACTTTCCTAGCCAAAAACATTCAGTTCTTC. It yields the protein CASSGGTFLAKNIQFF.

The table lists this clonotype with many counts. This sequence joins TRBV27 and TRBJ2-1, with D possibly being TRBD2 (6 bases). From germline, CDR1 is MNHEY and CDR2 SMNVEV (reference sequence). Deletions cut 3 bases from V and 5 bases from J, with 11 bases between. The CDR3 has 14 residues. The CDR3 loop reads CASSLYREDNEQFF. In DNA form, the CDR3 reads TGTGCCAGCAGTTTGTATAGGGAGGACAATGAGCAGTTCTTC.

This clonotype was seen repeatedly, ten times or more. This rearrangement joins TRBV7-8 to TRBJ2-5; D call uncertain. The V gene lost 3 bases and the J gene lost 3 bases, with 20 bases spanning the gap. This CDR3 has 17 residues. Germline CDR1 is SGHVS and CDR2 is FQNEAQ. This CDR3 is CASSFRRLDLAKETQYF. The CDR3 DNA follows: TGTGCCAGCAGCTTCAGGCGATTAGACTTAGCCAAAGAGACCCAGTACTTC.